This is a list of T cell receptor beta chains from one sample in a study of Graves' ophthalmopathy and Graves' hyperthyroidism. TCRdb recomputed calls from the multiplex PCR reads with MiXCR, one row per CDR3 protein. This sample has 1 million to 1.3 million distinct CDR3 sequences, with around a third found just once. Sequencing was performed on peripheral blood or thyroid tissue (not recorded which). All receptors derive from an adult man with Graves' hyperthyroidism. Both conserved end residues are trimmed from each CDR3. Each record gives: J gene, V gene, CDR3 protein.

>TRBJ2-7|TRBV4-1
ASSLFSTSGAYEQY
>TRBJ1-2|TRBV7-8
ASSKREGESYT
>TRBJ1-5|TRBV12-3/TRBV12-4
ASSLEALNQPQH
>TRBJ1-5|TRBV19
ASFYICSATADGSISQPQH
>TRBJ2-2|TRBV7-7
ASSLGTAHRELF
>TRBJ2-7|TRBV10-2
ASSKFPWPGLVPTYEQY
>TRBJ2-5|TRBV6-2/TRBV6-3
ASKGLAASPQETQY
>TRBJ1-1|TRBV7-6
ASPNGMNTEAF
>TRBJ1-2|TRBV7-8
ASILDLTGANYGYT
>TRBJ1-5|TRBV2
ASSEDRTGDLSNQPQH